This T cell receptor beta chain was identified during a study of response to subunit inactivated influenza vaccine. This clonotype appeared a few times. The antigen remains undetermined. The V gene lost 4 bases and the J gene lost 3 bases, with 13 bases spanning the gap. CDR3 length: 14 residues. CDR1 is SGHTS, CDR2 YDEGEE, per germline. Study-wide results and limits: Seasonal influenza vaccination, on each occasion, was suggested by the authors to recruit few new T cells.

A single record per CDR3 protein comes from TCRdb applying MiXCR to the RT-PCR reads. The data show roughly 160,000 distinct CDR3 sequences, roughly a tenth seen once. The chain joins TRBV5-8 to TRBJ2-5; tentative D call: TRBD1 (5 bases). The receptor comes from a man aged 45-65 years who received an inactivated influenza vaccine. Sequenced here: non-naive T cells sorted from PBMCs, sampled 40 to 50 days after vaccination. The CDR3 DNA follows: TGTGCCAGCAGCCGAAAAGGCAGGGAAGAGACCCAGTACTTC. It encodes CASSRKGREETQYF.